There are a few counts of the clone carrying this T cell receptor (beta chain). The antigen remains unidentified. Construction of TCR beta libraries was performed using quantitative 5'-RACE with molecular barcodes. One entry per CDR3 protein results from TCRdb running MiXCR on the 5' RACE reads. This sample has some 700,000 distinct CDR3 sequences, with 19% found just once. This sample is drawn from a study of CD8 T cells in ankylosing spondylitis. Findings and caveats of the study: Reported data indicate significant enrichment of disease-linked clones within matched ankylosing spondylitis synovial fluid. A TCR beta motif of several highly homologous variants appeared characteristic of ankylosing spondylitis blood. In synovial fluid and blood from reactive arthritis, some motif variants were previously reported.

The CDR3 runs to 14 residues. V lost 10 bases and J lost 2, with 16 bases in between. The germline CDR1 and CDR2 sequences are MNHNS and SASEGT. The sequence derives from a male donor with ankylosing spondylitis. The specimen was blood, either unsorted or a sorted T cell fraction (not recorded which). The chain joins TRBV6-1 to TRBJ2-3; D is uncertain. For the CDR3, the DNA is TGTGCCACCCATTCAATCATTCCCACAGATACGCAGTATTTT. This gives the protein CATHSIIPTDTQYF.